This T cell receptor (beta chain) was sequenced during a study of blood T cell repertoires in COVID-19. Across the whole study: The United States, Italy and Spain provided the acute and convalescent COVID-19 samples. Sample material is recorded as cDNA or gDNA derived from T cells, B-cell-depleted T cells, or PBMCs.

Original methodology: Estimated nucleated cell counts came from reference gene primer amplification. TCRdb keeps only in-frame clones here, not all; method: immunoSEQ multiplex PCR. V, J and clone size derive from that table, while D and trimming were established from the DNA sequence. The profile shows roughly 100,000 clones, more than 80% of them singletons. The CDR3 spans 16 residues. The source of this sequence is a woman aged 60-70 years with acute or convalescent COVID-19. The chain is built from TRBV21-1 and TRBJ2-1; TRBD2 reflects the table's D call only, with no check against the DNA. TRBV21-1 is described as a pseudogene. The sequenced sample was peripheral blood. The CDR3 DNA follows: TGTGCCAGCAGCAAACGGGGGAGGGGGACCTACAATGAGCAGTTCTTC. It encodes CASSKRGRGTYNEQFF.